The 29 T cell receptor beta chains presented below share a single source sample, sequenced in a study of blood T cell repertoires in COVID-19. Libraries were prepared by immunoSEQ multiplex PCR; TCRdb keeps only in-frame clonotypes and omits some of them. Among approximately 100,000 clones listed, over 75% were seen once. Input material: peripheral blood. All receptors come from a woman aged 55-69 years with acute or convalescent COVID-19.

The rearrangement joins TRBV19 to TRBJ2-1, with TRBD1 matching 9 bases. CDR1 and CDR2 from the germline V gene are LNHDA and SQIVND (reference sequence). Trimming at V came to 8 bases and at J to 3 bases, leaving 5 bases not matched to a gene. The CDR3 runs to 14 residues. The CDR3: CASAPGQGYNEQFF. The CDR3 nucleotides read TGTGCCAGTGCGCCGGGACAGGGCTACAATGAGCAGTTCTTC.

V usage is TRBV13 and J usage is TRBJ1-1, with D possibly matching TRBD1 (6 bases). CDR1 and CDR2 from the germline V gene are PRHDT and FYEKMQ (reference sequence). The CDR3 is 13 amino acids. V dropped 5 bases and J dropped 0 bases, with 7 bases sitting between them. CDR3: CASSGTLNTEAFF. In nucleotides, the CDR3 is TGTGCCAGCAGCGGGACACTGAACACTGAAGCTTTCTTT.

This clone was seen a single time. V usage is TRBV28 and J usage is TRBJ1-5, with 12 bases that match TRBD1. V gave up 5 bases and J gave up 3 bases; unmatched junction bases: 5. The CDR3 length is 16 residues. Germline V gives CDR1 MDHEN, CDR2 SYDVKM. CDR3 nucleotides: TGTGCCAGCAGTGCCGGGACAGGGGGCATCAATCAGCCCCAGCATTTT. It encodes CASSAGTGGINQPQHF.

The chain joins TRBV5-6 to TRBJ1-4, with D perhaps TRBD1 (6 bases). There are 16 residues in the CDR3. The V and J ends lost 4 bases and 0 bases respectively, with 13 bases between them. Germline CDR1 and CDR2: SGHDT and YYEEEE. The CDR3 DNA sequence: TGTGCCAGCAGCCCCAGGGGCTCTGCAACTAATGAAAAACTGTTTTTT. Translated: CASSPRGSATNEKLFF.

V is TRBV10-1 and J is TRBJ2-2, with 9 bases lining up with TRBD2. V was clipped by 0 bases and J by 6 bases; unmatched bases: 8. The CDR3 runs 17 residues. Germline CDR1 is WNHNN and CDR2 is SYGVQD (reference sequence). Here the CDR3 reads CASSESMKAGGAGELFF. In DNA form, the CDR3 reads TGCGCCAGCAGTGAGTCGATGAAAGCGGGAGGTGCCGGGGAGCTGTTTTTT.

The chain links TRBV4-2 to TRBJ2-1; D is unresolved. Germline V gene sequence: CDR1 LGHNA, CDR2 YNFKEQ. The CDR3 contains 15 residues. Trimming took off 0 bases at V and 0 bases at J, with 6 bases between the two ends. CDR3 sequence: CASSQDVSSYNEQFF. The CDR3 coding sequence is TGTGCCAGCAGCCAAGACGTCAGCTCCTACAATGAGCAGTTCTTC.

The J gene is TRBJ2-7, the V gene TRBV6-5; D is possibly TRBD1 (6 bases). This CDR3 has 12 amino acids. The V and J ends lost 6 bases and 5 bases respectively, with 11 bases between them. Germline CDR1 is MNHEY and CDR2 is SVGAGI. CDR3 coding DNA: TGTGCCAGCAGCGCTTACAGGGACGAGCAGTACTTC. Encoded protein: CASSAYRDEQYF.

This chain connects TRBV6-5 to TRBJ1-1; the D gene is possibly TRBD1 (5 bases). With 8 bases removed from V and 6 bases from J, the gap between germline ends came to 19 bases. The CDR3 is made up of 14 amino acids. Germline V lookup: CDR1 MNHEY, CDR2 SVGAGI. CDR3 DNA: TGTGCCAGCGGCAGAGCAGGGCAGGGCTCTGAAGCTTTCTTT. This sequence encodes CASGRAGQGSEAFF.

The table lists this clone with a count of one. The chain couples TRBV5-1 to TRBJ2-5, with TRBD2 matching over 12 bases. The germline gives CDR1 SGHRS, CDR2 YFSETQ. J lost 5 bases, V lost 4 bases, and 18 bases had no gene match. This CDR3 is 19 amino acids long. The CDR3 DNA reads as TGCGCCAGCAGCCCTGGCGTCCTAGCGGGAGGGCCCTTTATGGAGACCCAGTACTTC. Its translation is CASSPGVLAGGPFMETQYF.

This clone was seen only once. This chain connects TRBV10-3 to TRBJ1-2; D remains ambiguous. The CDR3 runs 14 residues. The V end was cut by 6 bases, the J end by 4 bases, with 15 bases between. Germline CDR1 is ENHRY and CDR2 is SYGVKD. This CDR3 is CAIRSAGEGYGYTF. Here the CDR3 DNA reads TGTGCCATCAGATCAGCAGGAGAGGGCTATGGCTACACCTTC.

The chain has TRBV7-3 and TRBJ2-1, with 14 positions matching TRBD2. Germline CDR1 SGHTA, CDR2 FQGTGA. CDR3 size: 15 residues. V dropped 6 bases and J dropped 7; count of bases not matched to a gene: 5. The CDR3 sequence is CASSGTSGRVNEQFF. The CDR3 nucleotides are TGTGCCAGCAGTGGGACTAGCGGGAGAGTGAATGAGCAGTTCTTC.

The chain joins TRBV24-1 to TRBJ2-3, with TRBD2 identical over 8 bases. Looked up from germline, CDR1 is KGHDR and CDR2 is SFDVKD. Losses at the gene ends were 6 bases for V and 4 bases for J; bases not matched to a gene: 5. The CDR3 covers 14 residues. CDR3 sequence reads: CATSPGLVSDTQYF. The CDR3 bases are TGTGCCACCAGTCCGGGACTAGTTTCAGATACGCAGTATTTT.

This chain uses TRBV3-1 (or the pseudogene TRBV3-2) with TRBJ1-1; D is perhaps TRBD1 (5 bases). Trimming shortened V by 1 base and J by 4 bases, and 13 bases separated the two germline ends. CDR1 is LGHDT and CDR2 is YNNKEL in the germline V gene (reference sequence). The CDR3 runs 15 residues. The CDR3 DNA reads TGTGCCAGCAGCCAAGTACTGATGGGGCCCACTGAAGCTTTCTTT. Amino acid sequence: CASSQVLMGPTEAFF.

This chain connects TRBV29-1 to TRBJ1-1, with TRBD1 as a possible D gene (5 bases). CDR1 is SQVTM, CDR2 ANQGSEA, per germline. The CDR3 consists of 13 residues. Trimming left V 4 bases short and J 5 bases short, with 14 bases between. The CDR3 nucleotides are TGCAGCGTTGTCCGCCAGGGAGGGACTGAAGCTTTCTTT. As protein: CSVVRQGGTEAFF. Full variable domain (outside the CDR3, taken from reference TRBV29-1 and TRBJ1-1): SAVISQKPSRDICQRGTSLTIQCQVDSQVTMMFWYRQQPGQSLTLIATANQGSEATYESGFVIDKFPISRPNLTFSTLTVSNMSPEDSSIYLCSVVRQGGTEAFFGQGTRLTVV.

The chain employs TRBV12-5 and TRBJ1-2; tentatively, D is TRBD1 (6 bases). CDR3 length: 15 amino acids. Germline values: CDR1 LGHNT, CDR2 FRNRAP. Trimming removed 0 bases at V and 2 bases at J, with 10 bases between. CDR3 sequence: CASGLVLGQNYGYTF. In DNA form, the CDR3 reads TGTGCTAGTGGTTTGGTTTTAGGACAGAACTATGGCTACACCTTC.

The genes are TRBV6-5 and TRBJ2-1; tentative D call: TRBD2 (6 bases). Germline V gene lookup returns CDR1 MNHEY and CDR2 SVGAGI. V was trimmed by 5 bases and J by 0 bases, leaving 8 bases between them. The CDR3 is 14 amino acids. The CDR3 protein is CASSQTSSYNEQFF. For the CDR3, the DNA is TGTGCCAGCAGTCAGACTAGCTCCTACAATGAGCAGTTCTTC.

The chain combines TRBV5-1 with TRBJ2-2; 10 bases line up with TRBD2. V dropped 1 base and J dropped 8; count of bases not matched to a gene: 2. CDR1 is SGHRS and CDR2 is YFSETQ in the germline V gene. The CDR3 consists of 14 residues. The CDR3 loop reads CASSLKLAGGELFF. DNA for the CDR3: TGCGCCAGCAGCTTGAAACTAGCGGGAGGGGAGCTGTTTTTT.

The chain is built from TRBV27 and TRBJ2-5, with D possibly being TRBD2 (7 bases). There are 15 residues in the CDR3. Germline V gene data show CDR1 as MNHEY and CDR2 as SMNVEV (reference sequence). Trimming removed 6 bases at V and 0 bases at J, with 14 bases between. The CDR3 spells CASSLGGRYQETQYF. The CDR3 region has the DNA TGTGCCAGCAGCCTGGGGGGGCGGTACCAAGAGACCCAGTACTTC.

This rearrangement joins TRBV5-1 to TRBJ1-6, with D perhaps matching TRBD1 (6 bases). CDR3 length: 15 residues. Germline V gene data show CDR1 as SGHRS and CDR2 as YFSETQ. V was pared by 0 bases and J by 5 bases, with 9 bases between. The DNA of the CDR3 is TGCGCCAGCAGCTTGGTACAGGGAAATAATTCACCCCTCCACTTT. Protein: CASSLVQGNNSPLHF.

The J gene is TRBJ2-7, the V gene TRBV2, with 13 bases aligning to TRBD2. This CDR3 comprises 14 residues. The ends lost 3 bases at V and 6 bases at J; junction bases unmatched: 2. Germline assignment: CDR1 SNHLY and CDR2 FYNNEI. The CDR3 DNA follows: TGTGCCAGCAGTGAGAGGACTAGCGGGAGCGAGCAGTACGTC. Its translation is CASSERTSGSEQYV.

This chain uses TRBV6-5 with TRBJ2-3; 7 nucleotides line up with TRBD1. Germline CDR1 reads MNHEY; CDR2 reads SVGAGI. This CDR3 comprises 14 residues. The junction had 12 bases not matched to a gene; V was cut back by 8 bases and J by 7 bases. The CDR3 region has the DNA TGTGCCAGCGGAACAGGGGACGCTACCAATACGCAGTATTTT. Translating it yields CASGTGDATNTQYF.

The chain recombines TRBV2 with TRBJ2-1; possibly TRBD1 for D (6 bases). The CDR3 is made up of 13 amino acids. V was clipped by 5 bases and J by 8 bases, with 13 bases between them. Looked up from germline, CDR1 is SNHLY and CDR2 is FYNNEI. The CDR3 loop reads CASSTDSTYEQFF. The CDR3 region has the DNA TGTGCCAGCAGTACGGACAGTACGTATGAGCAGTTCTTC.

The rearrangement joins TRBV9 to TRBJ2-3; maybe TRBD1 (5 bases). Trimming removed 1 base from V and 6 bases from J, with 9 bases in between. The CDR3 is made up of 13 amino acids. Germline V gene sequence: CDR1 SGDLS, CDR2 YYNGEE. The CDR3: CASSVPGLDTQYF. The DNA of the CDR3 is TGTGCCAGCAGCGTACCAGGGCTGGATACGCAGTATTTT.

This clone was seen just once. V and J are TRBV7-2 and TRBJ1-2; D ambiguous. This CDR3 region has 14 residues. V was shortened by 2 bases and J by 4 bases, with 11 bases between the two germline ends. Germline CDR1 and CDR2: SGHTA and FQGNSA. The chain's CDR3 is CASSLTDETYGYTF. The CDR3 coding sequence is TGTGCCAGCAGCTTAACAGATGAGACCTATGGCTACACCTTC.

The chain carries TRBV2 and TRBJ1-5, with 7 bases aligning to TRBD1. Germline V CDR1 and CDR2: SNHLY, FYNNEI. V dropped 3 bases and J dropped 6; count of bases not matched to a gene: 5. The CDR3 length is 14 residues. DNA for the CDR3: TGTGCCAGCAGTGACCCAGGGGGAGGTCAGCCCCAGCATTTT. Encoded protein: CASSDPGGGQPQHF.

The chain employs TRBV2 and TRBJ2-1; D may be TRBD2 (7 bases). Trimming cost V 7 bases and J 9 bases, with 19 bases left between them. This CDR3 comprises 14 residues. From germline, CDR1 is SNHLY and CDR2 FYNNEI. The CDR3, as DNA: TGTGCCAGCACCTTTGATGTGGGAGGGGGTGAGCAGTTCTTC. This gives the protein CASTFDVGGGEQFF.

This rearrangement joins TRBV6-6 to TRBJ2-3, with 7 nucleotides matching TRBD2. J was trimmed by 0 bases and V by 10 bases; bases with no gene match: 13. The CDR3 is made up of 16 amino acids. CDR1 is MNHNY and CDR2 is SVGAGI in the germline V gene (reference sequence). The CDR3 DNA is TGTGCCACCGGGGGGAAAGGGTACTCTAGCACAGATACGCAGTATTTT. This sequence encodes CATGGKGYSSTDTQYF.

The V and J genes are TRBV6-5 and TRBJ1-3, with 7 bases matching TRBD1. This CDR3 contains 13 residues. Germline values: CDR1 MNHEY, CDR2 SVGAGI. V was pared by 8 bases and J by 4 bases, with 5 bases of the junction left unmatched. CDR3 loop: CASAGQSGNTIYF. The CDR3 nucleotides are TGTGCCAGCGCGGGACAGTCAGGAAACACCATATATTTT.

The rearrangement uses TRBV28 and TRBJ2-2, with 7 bases fitting TRBD1. The germline V gene has CDR1 MDHEN and CDR2 SYDVKM. V trimming: 2 bases; J trimming: 5 bases; junction bases outside the gene matches: 5. The CDR3 is made up of 15 amino acids. The CDR3 loop reads CASSLGQDRTGELFF. In nucleotides, the CDR3 is TGTGCCAGCAGTTTAGGCCAGGACAGGACCGGGGAGCTGTTTTTT. The entire variable domain, with the rest obtained from reference TRBV28 and TRBJ2-2, is as follows: DVKVTQSSRYLVKRTGEKVFLECVQDMDHENMFWYRQDPGLGLRLIYFSYDVKMKEKGDIPEGYSVSREKKERFSLILESASTNQTSMYLCASSLGQDRTGELFFGEGSRLTVL.